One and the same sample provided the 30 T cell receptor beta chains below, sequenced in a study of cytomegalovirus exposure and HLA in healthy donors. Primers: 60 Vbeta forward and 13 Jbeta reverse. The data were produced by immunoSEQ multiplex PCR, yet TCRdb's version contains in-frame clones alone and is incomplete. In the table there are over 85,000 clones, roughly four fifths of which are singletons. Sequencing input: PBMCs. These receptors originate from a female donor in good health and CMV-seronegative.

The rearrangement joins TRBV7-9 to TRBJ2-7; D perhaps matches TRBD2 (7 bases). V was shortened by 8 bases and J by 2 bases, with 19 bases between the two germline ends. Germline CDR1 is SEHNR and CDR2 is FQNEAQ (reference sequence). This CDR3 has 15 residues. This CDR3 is CASGEGGTGAYEQYF. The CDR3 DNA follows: TGTGCCAGCGGAGAGGGGGGGACTGGGGCCTACGAGCAGTACTTC.

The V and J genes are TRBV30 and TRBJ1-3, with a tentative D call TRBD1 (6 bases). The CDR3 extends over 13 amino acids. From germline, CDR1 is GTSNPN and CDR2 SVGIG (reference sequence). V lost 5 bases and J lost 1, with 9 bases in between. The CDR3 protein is CAWGGQSGNTIYF. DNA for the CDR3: TGTGCCTGGGGGGGCCAGTCTGGAAACACCATATATTTT.

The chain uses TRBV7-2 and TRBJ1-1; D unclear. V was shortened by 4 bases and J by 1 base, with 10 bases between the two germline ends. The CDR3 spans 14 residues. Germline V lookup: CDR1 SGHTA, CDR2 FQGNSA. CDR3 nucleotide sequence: TGTGCCAGCAGCTCTAGCCAGAGGAACACTGAAGCTTTCTTT. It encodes CASSSSQRNTEAFF.

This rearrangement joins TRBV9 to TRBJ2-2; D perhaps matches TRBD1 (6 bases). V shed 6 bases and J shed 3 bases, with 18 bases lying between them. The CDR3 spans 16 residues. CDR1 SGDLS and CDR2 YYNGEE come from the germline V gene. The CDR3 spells CASTKTGQSHTGELFF. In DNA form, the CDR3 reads TGTGCCAGCACCAAGACCGGACAGTCTCACACCGGGGAGCTGTTTTTT.

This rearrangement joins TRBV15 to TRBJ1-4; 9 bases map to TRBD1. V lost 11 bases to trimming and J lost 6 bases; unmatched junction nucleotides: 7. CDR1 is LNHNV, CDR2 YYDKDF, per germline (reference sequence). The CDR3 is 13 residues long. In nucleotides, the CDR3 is TGTGCCGCCTCGGGACAGGGCTATGAAAAACTGTTTTTT. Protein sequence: CAASGQGYEKLFF.

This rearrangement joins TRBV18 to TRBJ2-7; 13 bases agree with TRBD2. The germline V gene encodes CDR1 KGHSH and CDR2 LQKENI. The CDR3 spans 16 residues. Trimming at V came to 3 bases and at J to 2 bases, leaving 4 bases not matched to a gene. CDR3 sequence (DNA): TGTGCCAGCTCACCGGGACTAGCGGGACTACCCTACGAGCAGTACTTC. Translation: CASSPGLAGLPYEQYF.

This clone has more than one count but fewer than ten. DNA for the CDR3: TGCGCCAGCAGCTTGGGGAGAAACTATGGCTACACCTTC. Amino acid sequence: CASSLGRNYGYTF. The chain has TRBV5-1 and TRBJ1-2, with no clear D. CDR1 is SGHRS and CDR2 is YFSETQ in the germline V gene. V was trimmed by 0 bases and J by 2 bases, leaving 5 bases between them. There are 13 residues in the CDR3.

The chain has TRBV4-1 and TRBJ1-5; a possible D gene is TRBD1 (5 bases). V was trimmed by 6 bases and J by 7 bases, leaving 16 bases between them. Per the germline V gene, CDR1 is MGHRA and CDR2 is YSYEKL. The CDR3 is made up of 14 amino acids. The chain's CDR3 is CASRPEEGRQPQHF. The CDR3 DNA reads TGCGCCAGCAGACCGGAGGAGGGACGCCAGCCCCAGCATTTT.

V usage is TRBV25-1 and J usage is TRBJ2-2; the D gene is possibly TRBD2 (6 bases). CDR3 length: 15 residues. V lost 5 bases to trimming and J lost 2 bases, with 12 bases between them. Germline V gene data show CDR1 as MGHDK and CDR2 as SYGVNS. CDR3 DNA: TGTGCCAGCAGTAGGGAGGTCGGCAACACCGGGGAGCTGTTTTTT. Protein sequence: CASSREVGNTGELFF.

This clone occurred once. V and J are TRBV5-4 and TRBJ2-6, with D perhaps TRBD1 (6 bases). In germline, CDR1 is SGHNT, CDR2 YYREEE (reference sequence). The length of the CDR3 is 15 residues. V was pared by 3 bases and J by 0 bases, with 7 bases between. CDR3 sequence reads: CASSSRGSGANVLTF. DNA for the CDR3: TGTGCCAGCAGCTCCAGGGGCTCTGGGGCCAACGTCCTGACTTTC.

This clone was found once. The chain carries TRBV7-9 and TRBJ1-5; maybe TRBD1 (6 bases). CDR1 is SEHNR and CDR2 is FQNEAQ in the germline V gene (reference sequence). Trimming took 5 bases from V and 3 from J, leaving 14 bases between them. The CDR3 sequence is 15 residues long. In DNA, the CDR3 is TGTGCCAGCAGCCCCTCAGGGGAACCCAATCAGCCCCAGCATTTT. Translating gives CASSPSGEPNQPQHF.

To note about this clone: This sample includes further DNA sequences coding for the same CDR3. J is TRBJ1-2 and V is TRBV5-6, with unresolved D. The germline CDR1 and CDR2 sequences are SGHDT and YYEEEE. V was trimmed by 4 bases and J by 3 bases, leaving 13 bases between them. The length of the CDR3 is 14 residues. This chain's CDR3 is CASSVGRSYYGYTF. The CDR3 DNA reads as TGTGCCAGCAGCGTAGGGAGGAGCTACTATGGCTACACCTTC. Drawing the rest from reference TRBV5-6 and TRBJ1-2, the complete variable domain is DAGVTQSPTHLIKTRGQQVTLRCSPKSGHDTVSWYQQALGQGPQFIFQYYEEEERQRGNFPDRFSGHQFPNYSSELNVNALLLGDSALYLCASSVGRSYYGYTFGSGTRLTVV.

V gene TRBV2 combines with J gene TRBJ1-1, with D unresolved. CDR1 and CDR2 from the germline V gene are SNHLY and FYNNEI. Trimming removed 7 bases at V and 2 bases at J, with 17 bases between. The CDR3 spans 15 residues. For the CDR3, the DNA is TGTGCCAGCAAGCAAGGACTCCGTTTAAACACTGAAGCTTTCTTT. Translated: CASKQGLRLNTEAFF.

CDR3 sequence (DNA): TGCGCCAGCAGCTTGCAGGGGGCATGGACTGAAGCTTTCTTT. Protein sequence: CASSLQGAWTEAFF. The chain links TRBV5-1 to TRBJ1-1; 8 positions agree with TRBD1. J gave up 5 bases and V 1 base, and 4 bases lay outside the gene matches. This CDR3 has 14 residues. Germline lookup yields CDR1 SGHRS and CDR2 YFSETQ.

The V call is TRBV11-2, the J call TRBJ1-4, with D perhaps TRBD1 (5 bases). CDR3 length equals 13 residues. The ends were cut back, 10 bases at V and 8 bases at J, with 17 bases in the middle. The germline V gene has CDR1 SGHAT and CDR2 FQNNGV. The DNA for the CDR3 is TGTGCCACCCAATGGGGGGTAGGGGAAAAACTGTTTTTT. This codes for CATQWGVGEKLFF.

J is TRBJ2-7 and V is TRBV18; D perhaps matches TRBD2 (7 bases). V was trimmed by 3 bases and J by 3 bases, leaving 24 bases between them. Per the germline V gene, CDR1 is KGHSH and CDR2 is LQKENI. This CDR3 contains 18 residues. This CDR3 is CASSPSVGSGRDIYEQYF. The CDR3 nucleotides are TGTGCCAGCTCACCTTCGGTCGGTAGCGGGCGGGACATCTACGAGCAGTACTTC.

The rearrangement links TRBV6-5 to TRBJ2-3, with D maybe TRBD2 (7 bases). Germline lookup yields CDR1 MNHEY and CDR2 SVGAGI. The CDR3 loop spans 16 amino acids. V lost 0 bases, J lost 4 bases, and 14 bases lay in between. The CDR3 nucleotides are TGTGCCAGCAGTTACTCGATTGGGGGGGCCCCAGATACGCAGTATTTT. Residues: CASSYSIGGAPDTQYF.

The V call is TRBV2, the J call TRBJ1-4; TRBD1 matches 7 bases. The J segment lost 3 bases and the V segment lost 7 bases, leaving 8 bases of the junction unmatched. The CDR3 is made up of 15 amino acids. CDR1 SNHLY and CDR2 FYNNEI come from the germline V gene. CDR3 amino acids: CASTLAGQSNEKLFF. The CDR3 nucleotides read TGTGCCAGCACCCTAGCGGGACAGTCTAATGAAAAACTGTTTTTT.

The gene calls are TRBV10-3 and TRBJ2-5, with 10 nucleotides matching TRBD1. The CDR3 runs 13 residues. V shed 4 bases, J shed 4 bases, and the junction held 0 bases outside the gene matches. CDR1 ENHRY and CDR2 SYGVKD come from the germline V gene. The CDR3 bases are TGTGCCATCAGTGGGACAGGGGGAGAGACCCAGTACTTC. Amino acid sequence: CAISGTGGETQYF.

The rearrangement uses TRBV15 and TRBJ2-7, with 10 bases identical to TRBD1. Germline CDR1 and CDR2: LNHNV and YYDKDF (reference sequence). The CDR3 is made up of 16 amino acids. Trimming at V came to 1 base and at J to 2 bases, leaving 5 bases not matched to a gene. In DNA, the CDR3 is TGTGCCACCAGCAGAGGTTCGGGGACAGGGGCCTACGAGCAGTACTTC. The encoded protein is CATSRGSGTGAYEQYF.

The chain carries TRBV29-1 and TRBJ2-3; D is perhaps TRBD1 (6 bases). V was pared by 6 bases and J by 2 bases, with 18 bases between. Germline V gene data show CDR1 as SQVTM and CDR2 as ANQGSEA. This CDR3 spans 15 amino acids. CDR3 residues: CSVDGQSRSTDTQYF. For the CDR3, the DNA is TGCAGCGTCGACGGACAGTCGCGGTCCACAGATACGCAGTATTTT.

CDR3 sequence reads: CASSRPGLGAGELFF. The CDR3 nucleotides are TGTGCCAGCAGTCGACCGGGACTAGGGGCCGGGGAGCTGTTTTTT. The rearrangement uses TRBV6-1 and TRBJ2-2; TRBD2 agrees at 8 bases. Germline CDR1 reads MNHNS; CDR2 reads SASEGT. Germline trimming cut 5 bases from V and 6 bases from J; bases unmatched to any gene: 8. The CDR3 consists of 15 residues.

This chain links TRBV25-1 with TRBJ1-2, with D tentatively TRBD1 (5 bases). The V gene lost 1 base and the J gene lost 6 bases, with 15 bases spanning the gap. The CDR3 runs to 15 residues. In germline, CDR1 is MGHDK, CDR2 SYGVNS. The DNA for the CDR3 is TGTGCCAGCAGTGAATTGGGAGGAAAGGGGAATGGCTACACCTTC. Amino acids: CASSELGGKGNGYTF.

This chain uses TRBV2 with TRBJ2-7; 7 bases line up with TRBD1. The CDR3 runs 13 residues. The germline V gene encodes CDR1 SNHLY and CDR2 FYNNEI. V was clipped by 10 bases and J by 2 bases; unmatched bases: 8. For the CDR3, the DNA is TGTGCCACGACCCGGGACAGAACCTACGAGCAGTACTTC. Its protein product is CATTRDRTYEQYF. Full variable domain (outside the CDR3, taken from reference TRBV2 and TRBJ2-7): EPEVTQTPSHQVTQMGQEVILRCVPISNHLYFYWYRQILGQKVEFLVSFYNNEISEKSEIFDDQFSVERPDGSNFTLKIRSTKLEDSAMYFCATTRDRTYEQYFGPGTRLTVT.

The CDR3 sequence: CATSRDGQVNEKLFF. CDR3 sequence (DNA): TGTGCCACCAGCAGAGATGGGCAGGTCAATGAAAAACTGTTTTTT. The rearrangement uses TRBV15 and TRBJ1-4; D is unresolved. This CDR3 comprises 15 residues. Germline CDR1 reads LNHNV; CDR2 reads YYDKDF (reference sequence). Deletions cut 0 bases from V and 5 bases from J, with 10 bases between.

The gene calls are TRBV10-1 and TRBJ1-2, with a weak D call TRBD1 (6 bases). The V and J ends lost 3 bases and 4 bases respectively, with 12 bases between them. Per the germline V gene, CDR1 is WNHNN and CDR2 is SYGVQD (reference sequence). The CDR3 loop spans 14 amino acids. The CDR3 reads CASSEIPTGYGYTF. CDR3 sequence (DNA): TGCGCCAGCAGTGAAATCCCGACAGGCTATGGCTACACCTTC.

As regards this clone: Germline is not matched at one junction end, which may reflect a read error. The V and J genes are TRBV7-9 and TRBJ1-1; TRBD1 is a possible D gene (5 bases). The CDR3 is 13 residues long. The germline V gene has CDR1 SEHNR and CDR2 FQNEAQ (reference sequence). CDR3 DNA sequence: TGTTCCAGCAGCGTTCAGGGAGGCACTGAAGCTTTCTTT. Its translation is CSSSVQGGTEAFF.

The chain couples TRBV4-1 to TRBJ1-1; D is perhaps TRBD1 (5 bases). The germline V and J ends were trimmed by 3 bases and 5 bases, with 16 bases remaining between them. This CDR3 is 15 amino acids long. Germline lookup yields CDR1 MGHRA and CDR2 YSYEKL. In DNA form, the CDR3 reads TGCGCCAGCAGCCAGGGTCGGGGGAGCAGGACTGAAGCTTTCTTT. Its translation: CASSQGRGSRTEAFF.

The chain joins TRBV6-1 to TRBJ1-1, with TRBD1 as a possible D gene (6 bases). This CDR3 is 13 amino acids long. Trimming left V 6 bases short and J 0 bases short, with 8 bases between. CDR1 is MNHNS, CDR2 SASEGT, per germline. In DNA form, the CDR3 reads TGTGCCAGCAGCTACAGGGTGAACACTGAAGCTTTCTTT. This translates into CASSYRVNTEAFF.

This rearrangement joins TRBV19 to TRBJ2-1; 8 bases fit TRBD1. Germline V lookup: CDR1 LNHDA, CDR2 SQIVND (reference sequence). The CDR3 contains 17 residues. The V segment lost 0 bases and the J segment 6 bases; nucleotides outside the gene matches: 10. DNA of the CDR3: TGTGCCAGTAGTATAGAGCCCCTGGGGACAGGTCCCAATGAGCAGTTCTTC. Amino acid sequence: CASSIEPLGTGPNEQFF.